This TCR beta chain was observed in a study of blood T cell repertoires in COVID-19. Germline V CDR1 and CDR2: SGHDT, YYEEEE. The junction had 6 bases not matched to a gene; V was cut back by 3 bases and J by 6 bases. The CDR3 runs to 14 residues. Seattle patients were enrolled while actively infected and followed longitudinally. TCRdb's copy holds only in-frame clones and misses some; the assay was immunoSEQ multiplex PCR. The table lists around 300,000 clones, 80% to 90% of them singletons, with roughly 14% in the top ten. Specimen: peripheral blood. V gene TRBV5-6 combines with J gene TRBJ2-1, with TRBD2 matching over 7 bases. The sequence was obtained from a woman aged 70-85 years with COVID-19, enrolled during active disease. This chain's CDR3 is CASSSTSAGNEQFF. DNA of the CDR3: TGTGCCAGCAGCTCAACTAGCGCAGGCAATGAGCAGTTCTTC. The whole variable domain, filled in from reference TRBV5-6 and TRBJ2-1, reads DAGVTQSPTHLIKTRGQQVTLRCSPKSGHDTVSWYQQALGQGPQFIFQYYEEEERQRGNFPDRFSGHQFPNYSSELNVNALLLGDSALYLCASSSTSAGNEQFFGPGTRLTVL.